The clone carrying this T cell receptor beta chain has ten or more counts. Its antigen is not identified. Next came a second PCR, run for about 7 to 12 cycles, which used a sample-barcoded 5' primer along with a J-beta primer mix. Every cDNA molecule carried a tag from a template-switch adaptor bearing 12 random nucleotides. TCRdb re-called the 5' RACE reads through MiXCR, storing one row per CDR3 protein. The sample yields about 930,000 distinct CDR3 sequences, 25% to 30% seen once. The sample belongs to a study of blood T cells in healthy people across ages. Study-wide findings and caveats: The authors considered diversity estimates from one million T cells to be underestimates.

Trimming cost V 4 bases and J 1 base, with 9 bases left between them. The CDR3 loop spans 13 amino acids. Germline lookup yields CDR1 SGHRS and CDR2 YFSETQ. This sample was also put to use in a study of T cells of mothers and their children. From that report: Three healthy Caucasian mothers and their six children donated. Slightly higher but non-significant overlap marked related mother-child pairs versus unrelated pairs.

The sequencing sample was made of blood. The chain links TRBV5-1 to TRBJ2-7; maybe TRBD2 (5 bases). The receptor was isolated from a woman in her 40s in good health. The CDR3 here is CASSVTSSYEQYF. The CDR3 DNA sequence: TGCGCCAGCAGCGTCACTAGTTCCTACGAGCAGTACTTC.